The clone carrying this T cell receptor beta chain was picked up many times. The antigen remains undetermined. This specimen comes from a study of identical twins. Points from the study as a whole: In beta out-of-frame sequences, the excess sharing between twins was weaker.

One entry per CDR3 protein, called by TCRdb with MiXCR from the 5' RACE reads. The sample has 150,000 or so distinct CDR3 sequences, under 4.5% seen once. V dropped 0 bases and J dropped 8; count of bases not matched to a gene: 6. The CDR3 consists of 16 residues. Germline CDR1 and CDR2: SGDLS and YYNGEE. The rearrangement uses TRBV9 and TRBJ2-1; 12 bases fit TRBD2. Specimen: memory T cells sorted from blood. This receptor was taken from a man aged 18 to 30 in good health. The CDR3 coding sequence is TGTGCCAGCAGCGTAGCTCTCGCTAGCGGGAGGGATGAGCAGTTCTTC. It codes for CASSVALASGRDEQFF.